Shown below are 28 T cell receptor beta chains from a single sample sequenced in a study of shared clonotypes between healthy human individuals. Only in-frame clones appear in the TCRdb table, and some are missing; sequencing was by immunoSEQ multiplex PCR. The sample lists roughly 2,500,000 clones, 90% to 95% occurring once. Sequencing input: naive CD4+ T cells from PBMCs. The subset denotes: CD45RA+ positively selected. These receptor sequences come from a man between 18 and 29 years old in good health. Some clones in this sample may be carry-over from other donors' samples.

The chain employs TRBV25-1 and TRBJ2-1; D not resolved. Germline CDR1 reads MGHDK; CDR2 reads SYGVNS. V was pared by 4 bases and J by 7 bases, with 5 bases between. This CDR3 spans 11 amino acids. CDR3 sequence (DNA): TGTGCCAGCAGTGTACTAAATGAGCAGTTCTTC. Translating it yields CASSVLNEQFF.

CDR3 sequence: CASSPLRNRARHDNEKLFF. DNA for the CDR3: TGTGCCAGCAGCCCATTACGGAACCGGGCCCGACATGATAATGAAAAACTGTTTTTT. The chain combines TRBV27 with TRBJ1-4; D gene unclear. Trimming removed 6 bases at V and 4 bases at J, with 27 bases between. The length of the CDR3 is 19 residues. The germline CDR1 and CDR2 sequences are MNHEY and SMNVEV (reference sequence).

The rearrangement joins TRBV7-8 to TRBJ1-1; TRBD1 aligns across 8 bases. Germline V gives CDR1 SGHVS, CDR2 FQNEAQ. With 5 bases clipped from V and 3 bases from J, the junction kept 8 bases outside the gene matches. The CDR3 length is 15 residues. The CDR3 DNA reads TGTGCCAGCAGCCCTAGGGACAGGAGGTACACTGAAGCTTTCTTT. Translating it yields CASSPRDRRYTEAFF.

The chain is built from TRBV5-1 and TRBJ1-1, with D possibly being TRBD1 (5 bases). The CDR3 spans 14 residues. The V and J ends lost 2 bases and 3 bases respectively, with 11 bases between them. Germline V gene lookup returns CDR1 SGHRS and CDR2 YFSETQ. CDR3 loop: CASSFEGMDTEAFF. CDR3 DNA sequence: TGCGCCAGCAGCTTCGAGGGGATGGACACTGAAGCTTTCTTT.

This rearrangement joins TRBV21-1 to TRBJ2-7; the table calls TRBD1, which could not be checked here. TRBV21-1 is shown as a pseudogene. The CDR3 loop spans 17 amino acids. CDR3 region: CASSEATHRATRLEQYF. The CDR3 DNA reads TGTGCCAGCAGCGAGGCCACACACAGGGCCACTAGGTTGGAGCAGTACTTC.

The CDR3 sequence: CASKASGTITYNEQFF. The CDR3, as DNA: TGTGCCAGTAAAGCTAGCGGGACCATTACCTACAATGAGCAGTTCTTC. This chain joins TRBV19 and TRBJ2-1; 9 nucleotides match TRBD2. The CDR3 covers 16 residues. Looked up from germline, CDR1 is LNHDA and CDR2 is SQIVND (reference sequence). With V trimmed by 7 bases and J by 2 bases, 9 bases remained unmatched.

J is TRBJ1-4 and V is TRBV29-1; D is ambiguous. The CDR3 covers 15 residues. V dropped 6 bases and J dropped 8 bases, with 22 bases sitting between them. CDR1 and CDR2 from the germline V gene are SQVTM and ANQGSEA. Written as DNA, the CDR3 is TGCAGCGTGCAAGGGATTGGAGGGATCGGGGAAAAACTGTTTTTT. This codes for CSVQGIGGIGEKLFF.

This clone was seen once. The V and J genes are TRBV7-8 and TRBJ2-7; 9 nucleotides line up with TRBD2. The germline gives CDR1 SGHVS, CDR2 FQNEAQ. This CDR3 spans 15 amino acids. The J segment lost 2 bases and the V segment lost 1 base, leaving 3 bases of the junction unmatched. The CDR3 is CASSLGAGGTYEQYF. In DNA form, the CDR3 reads TGTGCCAGCAGCTTAGGCGCGGGAGGGACCTACGAGCAGTACTTC.

This chain links TRBV6-5 with TRBJ1-1; D may be TRBD1 (6 bases). The V and J ends lost 0 bases and 6 bases respectively, with 11 bases between them. Germline V gene data show CDR1 as MNHEY and CDR2 as SVGAGI. The CDR3 is made up of 14 amino acids. The CDR3 region has the DNA TGTGCCAGCAGTTACTCGGGGGCATTCCCTGAAGCTTTCTTT. Translation: CASSYSGAFPEAFF.

CDR3 protein: CASSPSGLGSGELFF. The CDR3 coding sequence is TGTGCCAGCAGCCCGTCGGGTCTAGGTAGCGGGGAGCTGTTTTTT. The V gene is TRBV7-3, the J gene TRBJ2-2; D gene ambiguous. The V and J ends lost 5 bases and 7 bases respectively, with 17 bases between them. The CDR3 totals 15 residues. Per germline, CDR1 SGHTA and CDR2 FQGTGA.

V is TRBV7-2 and J is TRBJ1-2; D not certain. The V end was cut by 5 bases, the J end by 8 bases, with 15 bases between. Per the germline V gene, CDR1 is SGHTA and CDR2 is FQGNSA. CDR3 length equals 13 residues. The chain's CDR3 is CASSLSGRSGYTF. CDR3 coding DNA: TGTGCCAGCAGCCTCTCCGGCAGGAGCGGCTACACCTTC.

The V and J genes are TRBV7-2 and TRBJ2-5; TRBD2 matches at 14 bases. CDR3 length: 14 residues. Per the germline V gene, CDR1 is SGHTA and CDR2 is FQGNSA. The junction had 6 bases not matched to a gene; V was cut back by 5 bases and J by 10 bases. As DNA, the CDR3 is TGTGCCAGCAGCCGGGGACTAGCGGGAGACCACCAGTACTTC. Amino acid sequence: CASSRGLAGDHQYF. Combining the CDR3 with reference TRBV7-2 and TRBJ2-5 gives the whole variable domain GAGVSQSPSNKVTEKGKDVELRCDPISGHTALYWYRQSLGQGLEFLIYFQGNSAPDKSGLPSDRFSAERTGGSVSTLTIQRTQQEDSAVYLCASSRGLAGDHQYFGPGTRLLVL.

In its sample, this clone was seen once. The rearrangement links TRBV7-2 to TRBJ2-7; 8 nucleotides agree with TRBD1. This CDR3 is 15 amino acids long. V dropped 5 bases and J dropped 3; count of bases not matched to a gene: 9. Per the germline V gene, CDR1 is SGHTA and CDR2 is FQGNSA. CDR3 sequence (DNA): TGTGCCAGCAGCCAAGACAGGGGATCACTCTACGAGCAGTACTTC. It specifies CASSQDRGSLYEQYF.

The chain joins TRBV2 to TRBJ2-7; D not resolved. From germline, CDR1 is SNHLY and CDR2 FYNNEI. CDR3 length: 14 residues. Trimming took off 4 bases at V and 6 bases at J, with 16 bases between the two ends. The CDR3: CASSAVSLGPEQYF. The DNA for the CDR3 is TGTGCCAGCAGTGCTGTCAGTCTTGGCCCCGAGCAGTACTTC. The variable domain in full, with the rest retrieved from reference TRBV2 and TRBJ2-7, is EPEVTQTPSHQVTQMGQEVILRCVPISNHLYFYWYRQILGQKVEFLVSFYNNEISEKSEIFDDQFSVERPDGSNFTLKIRSTKLEDSAMYFCASSAVSLGPEQYFGPGTRLTVT.

The chain employs TRBV7-3 and TRBJ1-2; tentatively, D is TRBD1 (5 bases). The germline CDR1 and CDR2 sequences are SGHTA and FQGTGA. The CDR3 sequence is 15 residues long. The germline V and J ends were trimmed by 2 bases and 0 bases, with 10 bases remaining between them. The CDR3 loop is CASSLHRSSNYGYTF. In nucleotides, the CDR3 is TGTGCCAGCAGCTTACACAGGTCTTCTAACTATGGCTACACCTTC.

The chain joins TRBV5-8 to TRBJ2-5; D unresolved. The DNA end is more similar to TRBJ2-7, so the J call may be wrong. There are 15 residues in the CDR3. Germline CDR1 and CDR2: SGHTS and YDEGEE. CDR3 DNA sequence: TGTGCCAGCAGCTCCCGGCAGCTTGACTCCTACGAGCAGTACTTC. This translates into CASSSRQLDSYEQYF.

This clone was seen a single time. The chain carries TRBV6-1 and TRBJ1-5; TRBD1 might be the D (5 bases). Trimming took off 6 bases at V and 3 bases at J, with 15 bases between the two ends. The germline CDR1 and CDR2 sequences are MNHNS and SASEGT. The CDR3 has 15 amino acids. CDR3 residues: CASRGRDGYNQPQHF. Here the CDR3 DNA reads TGTGCCAGCAGAGGCAGGGACGGGTACAATCAGCCCCAGCATTTT.

The rearrangement links TRBV5-1 to TRBJ2-7; D uncertain. V dropped 2 bases and J dropped 7 bases, with 16 bases sitting between them. The CDR3 consists of 14 residues. Germline CDR1 is SGHRS and CDR2 is YFSETQ. The CDR3 coding sequence is TGCGCCAGCAGCTTCCGGGCCCCGATCAAGGAGCAGTACTTC. As protein: CASSFRAPIKEQYF.

This clone was found once. This chain connects TRBV5-4 to TRBJ2-3; D may be TRBD2 (5 bases). CDR1 is SGHNT and CDR2 is YYREEE in the germline V gene (reference sequence). The CDR3 runs 16 residues. V shed 4 bases and J shed 3 bases, with 18 bases lying between them. CDR3 sequence: CASSPSLGILTDTQYF. The CDR3 DNA follows: TGTGCCAGCAGCCCGTCTCTCGGGATCCTGACAGATACGCAGTATTTT.

The chain employs TRBV4-3 and TRBJ2-2, with TRBD2 identical over 10 bases. V lost 0 bases, J lost 4 bases, and 5 bases stayed unmatched. CDR3 length: 17 residues. Germline CDR1 and CDR2: LGHNA and YSLEER. The CDR3 region is CASSQEAGGLRTGELFF. The CDR3 bases are TGCGCCAGCAGCCAAGAAGCGGGAGGGCTTCGCACCGGGGAGCTGTTTTTT.

The chain joins TRBV19 to TRBJ2-1, with D perhaps TRBD1 or TRBD2 (5 bases each). The V gene's germline CDR1 is LNHDA and CDR2 SQIVND (reference sequence). V shed 3 bases and J shed 0 bases, with 9 bases lying between them. This CDR3 is built from 15 residues. DNA of the CDR3: TGTGCCAGTAGTATCCGGGACCCCTCCTACAATGAGCAGTTCTTC. Residues: CASSIRDPSYNEQFF.

J is TRBJ2-3 and V is TRBV7-2; no clear D. The germline V and J ends were trimmed by 8 bases and 2 bases, with 14 bases remaining between them. Germline V lookup: CDR1 SGHTA, CDR2 FQGNSA. The length of the CDR3 is 14 residues. The CDR3 here is CASLVTGITDTQYF. In nucleotides, the CDR3 is TGTGCCAGCCTCGTTACCGGAATCACAGATACGCAGTATTTT. The complete variable domain, with remaining parts taken from reference TRBV7-2 and TRBJ2-3, reads GAGVSQSPSNKVTEKGKDVELRCDPISGHTALYWYRQSLGQGLEFLIYFQGNSAPDKSGLPSDRFSAERTGGSVSTLTIQRTQQEDSAVYLCASLVTGITDTQYFGPGTRLTVL.

J is TRBJ1-2 and V is TRBV5-1, with D uncertain. This CDR3 contains 14 residues. Per the germline V gene, CDR1 is SGHRS and CDR2 is YFSETQ. The V end lost 4 bases, the J end lost 2 bases, and 12 bases lay between the germline ends. The DNA of the CDR3 is TGCGCCAGCAGCCAAGGTAACAACAACTATGGCTACACCTTC. Protein sequence: CASSQGNNNYGYTF.

V usage is TRBV6-6 and J usage is TRBJ2-1; D is undetermined. V was cut by 6 bases and J by 8 bases, with 23 bases left in between. Per germline, CDR1 MNHNY and CDR2 SVGAGI (reference sequence). The CDR3 sequence is 16 residues long. In nucleotides, the CDR3 is TGTGCCAGCAGCCGCATCCGGACCGACTCGGACGATGAGCAGTTCTTC. Translation: CASSRIRTDSDDEQFF.

The chain has TRBV11-2 and TRBJ1-2; D unclear. The CDR3 is 12 residues long. In germline, CDR1 is SGHAT, CDR2 FQNNGV. Trimming took 4 bases from V and 4 from J, leaving 7 bases between them. This chain's CDR3 is CASSYEGYGYTF. CDR3 DNA: TGTGCCAGCAGCTATGAAGGCTATGGCTACACCTTC.

V gene TRBV29-1 combines with J gene TRBJ2-3; 10 nucleotides agree with TRBD1. Germline V gives CDR1 SQVTM, CDR2 ANQGSEA. The CDR3 sequence is 16 residues long. Trimming at V came to 8 bases and at J to 2 bases, leaving 13 bases not matched to a gene. The CDR3 coding sequence is TGCAGCTCCCGGGGTCGACAGGGGGCTATCACAGATACGCAGTATTTT. Translation gives CSSRGRQGAITDTQYF.

This sequence joins TRBV5-4 and TRBJ2-7, with a tentative D call TRBD2 (5 bases). V lost 4 bases, J lost 5 bases, and 16 bases lay in between. The CDR3 covers 14 residues. CDR1 and CDR2 from the germline V gene are SGHNT and YYREEE (reference sequence). This CDR3 is CASSRKEGPHEQYF. The CDR3 bases are TGTGCCAGCAGCCGTAAAGAGGGTCCCCACGAGCAGTACTTC.

This rearrangement joins TRBV2 to TRBJ2-7, with D unclear. Germline V gives CDR1 SNHLY, CDR2 FYNNEI. This CDR3 has 12 residues. Trimming removed 6 bases from V and 5 bases from J, with 11 bases in between. The CDR3 nucleotides read TGTGCCAGCAGCAGGCAATTCGACGAGCAGTACTTC. The encoded protein is CASSRQFDEQYF.